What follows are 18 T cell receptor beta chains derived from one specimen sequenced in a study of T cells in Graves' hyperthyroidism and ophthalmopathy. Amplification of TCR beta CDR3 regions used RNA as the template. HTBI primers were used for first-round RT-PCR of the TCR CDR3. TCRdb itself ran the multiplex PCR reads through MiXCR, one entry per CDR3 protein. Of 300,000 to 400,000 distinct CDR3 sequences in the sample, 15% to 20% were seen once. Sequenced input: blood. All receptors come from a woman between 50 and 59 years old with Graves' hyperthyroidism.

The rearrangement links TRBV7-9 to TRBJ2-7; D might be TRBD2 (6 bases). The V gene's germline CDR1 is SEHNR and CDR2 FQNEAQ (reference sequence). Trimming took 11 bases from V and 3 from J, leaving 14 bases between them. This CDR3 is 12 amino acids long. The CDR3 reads CAVHAGGYEQYV. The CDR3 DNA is TGTGCCGTCCATGCCGGGGGCTACGAGCAGTACGTC.

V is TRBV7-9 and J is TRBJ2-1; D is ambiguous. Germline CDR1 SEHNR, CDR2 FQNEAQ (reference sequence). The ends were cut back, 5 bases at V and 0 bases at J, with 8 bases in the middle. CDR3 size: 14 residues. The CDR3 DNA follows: TGTGCCAGCAGCCACCCCAGCTCCTACAATGAGCAGTTCTTC. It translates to CASSHPSSYNEQFF. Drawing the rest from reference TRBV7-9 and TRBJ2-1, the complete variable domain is DTGVSQNPRHKITKRGQNVTFRCDPISEHNRLYWYRQTLGQGPEFLTYFQNEAQLEKSRLLSDRFSAERPKGSFSTLEIQRTEQGDSAMYLCASSHPSSYNEQFFGPGTRLTVL.

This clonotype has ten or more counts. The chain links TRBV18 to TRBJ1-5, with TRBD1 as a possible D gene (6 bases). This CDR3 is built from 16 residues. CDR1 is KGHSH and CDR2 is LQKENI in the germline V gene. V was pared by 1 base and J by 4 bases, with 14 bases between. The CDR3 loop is CASSPRGGGLNQPQHF. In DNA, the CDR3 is TGTGCCAGCTCACCACGAGGGGGGGGGCTTAATCAGCCCCAGCATTTT.

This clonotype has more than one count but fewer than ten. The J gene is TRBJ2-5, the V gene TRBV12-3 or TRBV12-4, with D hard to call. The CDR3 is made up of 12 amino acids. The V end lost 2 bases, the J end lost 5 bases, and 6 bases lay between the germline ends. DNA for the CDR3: TGTGCCAGCAGTTTAAACCTGGAGACCCAGTACTTC. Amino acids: CASSLNLETQYF.

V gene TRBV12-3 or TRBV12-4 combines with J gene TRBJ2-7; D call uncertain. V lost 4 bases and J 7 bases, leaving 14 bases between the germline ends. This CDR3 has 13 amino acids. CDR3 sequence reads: CASSSGPLQEQYV. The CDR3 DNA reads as TGTGCCAGCAGTTCTGGTCCCCTGCAGGAGCAGTACGTC.

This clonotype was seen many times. The CDR3, as DNA: TGTGCCAGCAGCTTCGCAGGGGGATCTCGGGAGACCCAGTACTTC. Translation gives CASSFAGGSRETQYF. This chain uses TRBV11-2 with TRBJ2-5, with TRBD1 identical over 7 bases. The CDR3 is 15 residues long. Germline values: CDR1 SGHAT, CDR2 FQNNGV. The junction had 9 bases not matched to a gene; V was cut back by 3 bases and J by 5 bases. Looking up the rest from reference TRBV11-2 and TRBJ2-5 gives the full variable domain: EAGVAQSPRYKIIEKRQSVAFWCNPISGHATLYWYQQILGQGPKLLIQFQNNGVVDDSQLPKDRFSAERLKGVDSTLKIQPAKLEDSAVYLCASSFAGGSRETQYFGPGTRLLVL.

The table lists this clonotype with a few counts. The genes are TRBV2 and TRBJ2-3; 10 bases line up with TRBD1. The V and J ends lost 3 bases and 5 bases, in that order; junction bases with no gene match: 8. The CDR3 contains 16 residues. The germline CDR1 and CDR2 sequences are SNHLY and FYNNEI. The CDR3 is CASSEYRQGAGDTQYF. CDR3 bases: TGTGCCAGCAGTGAGTACCGACAGGGGGCCGGAGATACGCAGTATTTT.

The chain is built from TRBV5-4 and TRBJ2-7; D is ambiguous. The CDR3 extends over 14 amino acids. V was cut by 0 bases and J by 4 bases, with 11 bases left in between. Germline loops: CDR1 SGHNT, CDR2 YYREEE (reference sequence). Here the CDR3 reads CASSLEAGRYEQYF. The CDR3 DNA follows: TGTGCCAGCAGCTTGGAGGCAGGTCGGTACGAGCAGTACTTC.

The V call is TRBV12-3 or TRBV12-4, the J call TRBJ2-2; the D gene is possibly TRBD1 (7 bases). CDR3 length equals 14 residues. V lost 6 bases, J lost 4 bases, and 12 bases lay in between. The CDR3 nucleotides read TGTGCCAGCAGAAGCCAGGGGGGCACCGGGGAGCTGTTTTTT. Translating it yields CASRSQGGTGELFF.

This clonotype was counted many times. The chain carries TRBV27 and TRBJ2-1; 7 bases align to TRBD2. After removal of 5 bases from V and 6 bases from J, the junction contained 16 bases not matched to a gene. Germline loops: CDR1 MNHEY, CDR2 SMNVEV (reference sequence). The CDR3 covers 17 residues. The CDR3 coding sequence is TGTGCCAGCAGTACTAGGGCTCTTGCGGGAGACCGCAATGAGCAGTTCTTC. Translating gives CASSTRALAGDRNEQFF.

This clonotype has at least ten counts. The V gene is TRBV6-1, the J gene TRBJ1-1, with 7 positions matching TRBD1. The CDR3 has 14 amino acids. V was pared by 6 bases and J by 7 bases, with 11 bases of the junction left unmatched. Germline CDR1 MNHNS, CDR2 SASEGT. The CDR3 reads CASRLLGQKVEAFF. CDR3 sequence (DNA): TGTGCCAGCAGGCTCCTGGGACAGAAAGTTGAAGCTTTCTTT.

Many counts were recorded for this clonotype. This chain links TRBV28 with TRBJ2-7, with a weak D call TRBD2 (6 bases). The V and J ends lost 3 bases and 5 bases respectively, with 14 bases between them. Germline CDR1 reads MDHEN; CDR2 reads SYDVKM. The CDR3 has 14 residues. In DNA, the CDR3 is TGTGCCAGCAGTTTCACGGCAGGGAGGCACGAGCAGTACTTC. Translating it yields CASSFTAGRHEQYF.

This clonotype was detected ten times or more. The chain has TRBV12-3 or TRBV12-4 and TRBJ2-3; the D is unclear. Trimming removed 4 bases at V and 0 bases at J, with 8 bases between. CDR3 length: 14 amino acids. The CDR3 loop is CASSSSASTDTQYF. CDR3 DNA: TGTGCCAGCAGTTCCTCAGCTAGCACAGATACGCAGTATTTT.

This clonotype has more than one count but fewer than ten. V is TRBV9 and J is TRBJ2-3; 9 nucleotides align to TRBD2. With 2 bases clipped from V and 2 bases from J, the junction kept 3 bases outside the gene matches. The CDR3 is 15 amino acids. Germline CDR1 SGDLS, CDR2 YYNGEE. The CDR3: CASSVASGATDTQYF. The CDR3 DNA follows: TGTGCCAGCAGCGTGGCTAGCGGGGCCACAGATACGCAGTATTTT.

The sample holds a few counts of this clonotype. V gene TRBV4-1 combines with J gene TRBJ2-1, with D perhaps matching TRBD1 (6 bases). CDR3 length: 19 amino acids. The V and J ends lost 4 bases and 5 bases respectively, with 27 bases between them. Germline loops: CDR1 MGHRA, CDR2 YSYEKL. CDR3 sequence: CASSPLPLTGRNFNNEQFF. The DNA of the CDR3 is TGCGCCAGCAGCCCCTTGCCCTTGACAGGAAGGAACTTTAACAATGAGCAGTTCTTC.

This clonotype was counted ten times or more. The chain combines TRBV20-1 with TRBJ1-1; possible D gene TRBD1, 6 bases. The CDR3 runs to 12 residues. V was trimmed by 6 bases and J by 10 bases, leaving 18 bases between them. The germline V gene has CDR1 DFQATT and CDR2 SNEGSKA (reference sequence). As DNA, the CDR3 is TGCAGTGCCCGATCTAACAGGGTTGGAGCTTTCTTT. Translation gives CSARSNRVGAFF.

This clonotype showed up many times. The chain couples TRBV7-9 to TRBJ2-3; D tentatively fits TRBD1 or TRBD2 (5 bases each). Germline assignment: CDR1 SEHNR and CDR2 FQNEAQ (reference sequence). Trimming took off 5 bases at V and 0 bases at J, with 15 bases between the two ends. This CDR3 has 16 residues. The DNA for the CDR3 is TGTGCCAGCAGCCTCCTGGGGGTGATCAGCACAGATACGCAGTATTTT. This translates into CASSLLGVISTDTQYF.

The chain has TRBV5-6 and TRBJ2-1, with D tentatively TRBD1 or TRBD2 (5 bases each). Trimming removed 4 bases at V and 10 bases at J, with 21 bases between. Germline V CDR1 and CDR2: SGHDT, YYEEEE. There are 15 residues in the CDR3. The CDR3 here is CASSGASRIVLEQFF. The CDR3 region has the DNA TGTGCCAGCAGCGGGGCTAGCCGGATCGTACTCGAGCAGTTCTTC. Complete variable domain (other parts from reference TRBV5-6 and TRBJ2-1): DAGVTQSPTHLIKTRGQQVTLRCSPKSGHDTVSWYQQALGQGPQFIFQYYEEEERQRGNFPDRFSGHQFPNYSSELNVNALLLGDSALYLCASSGASRIVLEQFFGPGTRLTVL.